Listed below are T cell receptor beta chains from one sample, sequenced in a study of cytomegalovirus exposure and HLA in healthy donors. Here immunoSEQ multiplex PCR was the method, and the copy in TCRdb shows in-frame clones only, minus some. The table has 150,000 to 200,000 clones, roughly four fifths seen once; the top ten hold 1.5% to 2%. The sample consisted of PBMCs. These receptors originate from a young man in good health and CMV-seronegative. CDR3s include the opening cysteine and the closing phenylalanine or tryptophan. The order of the fields is J gene, D gene, clone size, V gene, CDR3 DNA, CDR3 protein. The D gene is left open where the match is weak. Not all rows give a size; the values are once, few, many and, for expanded clones, a class.

TRBJ2-7 . . TRBV14 TGTGCCAGCAGCCAAGACAGGGTTAACTACGAGCAGTACTTC CASSQDRVNYEQYF
TRBJ2-7 TRBD2 . TRBV11-2 TGTGCCAGCAGCTTATGGAGGACTAGCGGGATGTACGAGCAGTACTTC CASSLWRTSGMYEQYF
TRBJ2-5 . . TRBV6-4 TGTGCCAGCTCCTGGGAGCAGTACTTC CASSWEQYF
TRBJ2-5 . . TRBV18 TGTGCCAGCTCACCGGATAAGGGACCGGGGGCCCAGTACTTC CASSPDKGPGAQYF
TRBJ2-7 TRBD2 . TRBV27 TGTGCCAGCAGTGTGGGCTACGCGGGAGGGCTGGTCGAGCAGTACTTC CASSVGYAGGLVEQYF
TRBJ1-4 TRBD1 . TRBV5-5 TGTGCCAGCAGCTGGAAAGGACAGGACGATGAAAAACTGTTTTTT CASSWKGQDDEKLFF
TRBJ1-5 TRBD1 few TRBV30 TGTGCCTGGAGTTCCCAGACAGGGGTTCAGCCCCAGCATTTT CAWSSQTGVQPQHF
TRBJ1-5 TRBD1 . TRBV4-2 TGTGCCAGCAGCTTGGCAGGGGGCGGCAATCAGCCCCAGCATTTT CASSLAGGGNQPQHF
TRBJ1-4 . . TRBV11-2 TGTGCCAGCAGCCTTTCGGGGGGCGCAAGGGAAAAACTGTTTTTT CASSLSGGAREKLFF
TRBJ2-2 TRBD2 . TRBV7-2 TGTGCCAGCAGCATCCGGCGGGGGACCGGGGAGCTGTTTTTT CASSIRRGTGELFF
TRBJ2-1 . . TRBV11-1 TGTGCCAGCAGCTTACTAGCCGACAATGAGCAGTTCTTC CASSLLADNEQFF
TRBJ1-5 . . TRBV18 TGTGCCAGCTCAGGAGACAGGAGCAATCAGCCCCAGCATTTT CASSGDRSNQPQHF
TRBJ2-7 . . TRBV28 TGTGCCAGCCGCGACACGGAAAGCTACGAGCAGTACTTC CASRDTESYEQYF
TRBJ1-5 . few TRBV12-2 TGTGCAAGTCCCATATACGCGAAAGGATCGAGGAATCAGCCCCAGCATTTT CASPIYAKGSRNQPQHF
TRBJ2-2 TRBD1 . TRBV6-1 TGTGCCAGCAGTGAAGTCTCAGGGGGCACCGGGGAGCTGTTTTTT CASSEVSGGTGELFF
TRBJ1-3 . . TRBV10-3 TGTGCCATCAGTGAGCGGGGAGGAAACACCATATATTTT CAISERGGNTIYF
TRBJ2-2 . . TRBV30 TGTGCCCGAGGAAAAATGGGCACCGGGGAGCTGTTTTTT CARGKMGTGELFF
TRBJ1-4 TRBD1 . TRBV7-9 TGTGCCAGCAGCGACACCGGGACAGGGGAAAAACTGTTTTTT CASSDTGTGEKLFF
TRBJ2-5 TRBD2 . TRBV7-7 TGTGCTAGCAGCTTAGAGGGACTAGCGGGAGAGACCCAGTACTTC CASSLEGLAGETQYF
TRBJ2-3 . few TRBV13 TGTGCCAGCAGCTCCTACGGGGCAGATACGCAGTATTTT CASSSYGADTQYF
TRBJ1-4 . . TRBV27 TGTGCCAGCAGTTTATTCGCGGGTTATGAAAAACTGTTTTTT CASSLFAGYEKLFF